Listed here are 9 T cell receptor beta chains from one sample, sequenced in a study of blood T cell repertoires in COVID-19 (dated by TCRdb to 2018 to 2020). Libraries were prepared through the immunoSEQ multiplex PCR assay. What TCRdb holds here is the immuneACCESS table cut down to in-frame rearrangements. Part of the clones is not present; checked against another copy, under half of the missing clones reflect an unresolved V gene, and the others are unexplained. Across this sample there are about 69,000 clones, with about four fifths seen only once. The ten largest make up 10% to 15% of the sample. The sequenced sample was peripheral blood. The receptors come from a man in his fifties with COVID-19, enrolled during active disease.

V usage is TRBV21-1 and J usage is TRBJ2-5; the D call of TRBD2 is as the table states it, not checked on the DNA. TRBV21-1 is a recognized pseudogene. The CDR3 totals 13 residues. CDR3 DNA: TGTGCCAGCAGCGGCTCCCCGGGTGGGACCCAGTACTTC. Translated: CASSGSPGGTQYF.

The CDR3 nucleotides are TGCGCCAGCAGCTTGCACACACTAACGACCGGGGAGCTGTTTTTT. As protein: CASSLHTLTTGELFF. This chain connects TRBV5-1 to TRBJ2-2; D gene ambiguous. The CDR3 totals 15 residues. V was clipped by 1 base and J by 5 bases, with 12 bases between them. The germline gives CDR1 SGHRS, CDR2 YFSETQ.

This chain links TRBV10-3 with TRBJ2-1, with D possibly TRBD2 on 5 matching bases. Per germline, CDR1 ENHRY and CDR2 SYGVKD. This CDR3 comprises 13 residues. V shed 5 bases and J shed 5 bases, with 10 bases lying between them. The CDR3 reads CAISSGNDNEQFF. Here the CDR3 DNA reads TGTGCCATCAGTTCGGGGAACGACAATGAGCAGTTCTTC.

V is TRBV10-1 and J is TRBJ1-1; perhaps TRBD1 as D (5 bases). Looked up from germline, CDR1 is WNHNN and CDR2 is SYGVQD (reference sequence). This CDR3 has 15 residues. Trimming cost V 0 bases and J 3 bases, with 11 bases left between them. This chain's CDR3 is CASSESVGAYTEAFF. CDR3 bases: TGCGCCAGCAGTGAGTCTGTAGGGGCTTACACTGAAGCTTTCTTT.

The table lists this clone with a count of one. The chain couples TRBV28 to TRBJ1-1; possibly TRBD1 for D (5 bases). Looked up from germline, CDR1 is MDHEN and CDR2 is SYDVKM. The CDR3 is made up of 15 amino acids. The V end was cut by 4 bases, the J end by 4 bases, with 16 bases between. CDR3 bases: TGTGCCAGCAGTTCCCGACGCGGGGGGGGCACTGAAGCTTTCTTT. Protein: CASSSRRGGGTEAFF. The full variable domain, completed using reference TRBV28 and TRBJ1-1, is DVKVTQSSRYLVKRTGEKVFLECVQDMDHENMFWYRQDPGLGLRLIYFSYDVKMKEKGDIPEGYSVSREKKERFSLILESASTNQTSMYLCASSSRRGGGTEAFFGQGTRLTVV.

This chain uses TRBV23-1 with TRBJ1-1, with a tentative D call TRBD1 (5 bases). TRBV23-1 counts as an open reading frame of uncertain function. Trimming removed 6 bases from V and 0 bases from J, with 14 bases in between. There are 15 residues in the CDR3. CDR3 sequence (DNA): TGCGCCAGCAGCCAAATCAGGGATATGAACACTGAAGCTTTCTTT. This encodes CASSQIRDMNTEAFF.

The rearrangement links TRBV27 to TRBJ1-6; 7 bases line up with TRBD1. CDR3 length equals 17 residues. Per germline, CDR1 MNHEY and CDR2 SMNVEV (reference sequence). The ends lost 5 bases at V and 5 bases at J; junction bases unmatched: 12. The CDR3 is CASSNRGGTTDNSPLHF. CDR3 DNA sequence: TGTGCCAGCAGTAACCGAGGGGGCACCACCGATAATTCACCCCTCCACTTT.

The CDR3 is CASSYKRLYEQYF. CDR3 nucleotides: TGTGCCAGCAGTTACAAGAGGCTCTACGAGCAGTACTTC. The chain links TRBV6-5 to TRBJ2-7, with D hard to call. CDR1 is MNHEY, CDR2 SVGAGI, per germline. The V and J ends lost 2 bases and 3 bases respectively, with 8 bases between them. This CDR3 comprises 13 residues.

The gene calls are TRBV4-1 and TRBJ2-5; TRBD1 might be the D (6 bases). Germline V gene data show CDR1 as MGHRA and CDR2 as YSYEKL. V was trimmed by 1 base and J by 5 bases, leaving 17 bases between them. The CDR3 is 16 amino acids. The CDR3 DNA follows: TGCGCCAGCAGCCAAGTGCTCAGGGGAAGTTCCGAGACCCAGTACTTC. It yields the protein CASSQVLRGSSETQYF.